A single T cell receptor (beta chain) is shown here with its context. These data are taken from a study of blood T cell repertoires in COVID-19. The data were produced by immunoSEQ multiplex PCR, yet TCRdb's version contains in-frame clones alone and is incomplete. This repertoire shows fewer than 150,000 clones, about 74% found once; its top ten account for around 5.9%. The TCR sequence derives from a man between 65 and 85 years old with acute or convalescent COVID-19. Sequenced: peripheral blood.

In DNA form, the CDR3 reads TGTGCCAGCTCACCAGTGGACAGCAGCACAGATACGCAGTATTTT. It is translated as CASSPVDSSTDTQYF. The gene calls are TRBV18 and TRBJ2-3, with D maybe TRBD1 (6 bases). Deletions cut 2 bases from V and 0 bases from J, with 9 bases between. CDR1 is KGHSH, CDR2 LQKENI, per germline. This CDR3 has 15 amino acids.